This T cell receptor beta chain originates from a study of cytotoxic CD8 clonotypes in ibrutinib-treated CLL. Deletions cut 3 bases from V and 5 bases from J, with 13 bases between. The CDR3 is made up of 15 amino acids. The germline gives CDR1 LGHNA, CDR2 YSLEER. Using immunoSEQ multiplex PCR, the repertoire was profiled, and TCRdb retains in-frame clones only, with some absent. The profile covers 130,000 to 150,000 clones, with around three quarters appearing a single time and 9.5% to 15% taken by the ten largest. The chain employs TRBV4-3 and TRBJ1-4, with D uncertain. The sequence was obtained from a human donor with chronic lymphocytic leukemia. The starting material was PBMCs, obtained after 12 months of ibrutinib treatment. CDR3 sequence: CASSHAPQRNEKLFF. The CDR3 nucleotides are TGCGCCAGCAGCCATGCACCGCAACGAAATGAAAAACTGTTTTTT.